This T cell receptor (beta chain) was documented in a study of blood T cell repertoires in COVID-19 (TCRdb year 2020). Describing the broader study: Samples covering the acute and convalescent phases of COVID-19 were provided by collaborators in the United States, Italy and Spain. The repertoires were released in a freely available public database intended as a resource for research on the immune response to SARS-CoV-2. The samples were drawn from two sources: the first 160 participants of the ongoing ImmuneRACE study, and 950 to 1,500 subjects contributed by 6 global collaborators. Where available, HLA class I and class II types were taken from metadata supplied by the sample provider and were not determined by assay-based typing. The sample metadata nearly always contained a de-identified subject ID, COVID-19 status, age in years and sex. The prospective study material was composed of cDNA or gDNA derived from T cells, B-cell-depleted T cells, or PBMCs. The dataset comprised deeply sampled blood TCRbeta repertoires from subjects exposed to, actively infected with, or recovered from COVID-19.

This clone was counted a few times. It has no known antigen specificity. Per-base qualities were not stored, and no clone one base away is much larger. TCRbeta CDR3 regions were amplified from genomic DNA by means of the immunoSEQ Assay, a bias-controlled multiplex PCR. Per the source publication's procedure: The number of nucleated cells in each sample was estimated by amplification of reference gene primers within the assay. Sequence reads were collapsed and filtered to measure the absolute abundance of every unique TCRbeta CDR3 rearrangement. For each sample, productive Simpson clonality was calculated as the square root of Simpson's diversity index across productive rearrangements. TCRdb took this table from immuneACCESS and kept in-frame rearrangements with V and J called. Such tables lack part of the clones; where checked against another copy, unresolved V genes explain under half of the gap, and the rest is unexplained. The V and J calls and clone size come from that table; D and trimming were worked out from the DNA. The table for this sample lists around 150,000 clones; 84% of them were counted only once. The ten largest clonotypes hold around 9.5% of the sample.

The germline V gene (reference sequence) gives CDR1 as SEHNR and CDR2 as FQNEAQ. CDR3 length: 14 amino acids, cysteine to phenylalanine. CDR3 DNA is the only sequence kept; it has 42 bases, read in frame from the first base. V loses 5 bases, J loses 7 bases, and the germline ends lie 18 bases apart. At one collaborating source in Seattle, patients were enrolled during active infection and were followed longitudinally through the course of disease. The collaborating institutions used their own protocols to collect whole blood in K2EDTA tubes. For TCRbeta analysis, collaborator samples were shipped as frozen whole blood, as isolated PBMCs, or as DNA extracted from either sample type. What the research found in general, with its limitations: How much clinical and demographic metadata was included differed by source and by participant, and the metadata was provided uncurated.

The receptor was isolated from a man aged 30 to 45 with COVID-19, enrolled during active disease. The chain is made from TRBV7-9 and TRBJ2-7; TRBD1 could be the D gene, as 6 bases match. Sequencing was performed on peripheral blood. The CDR3 has the sequence CASSTQGPQGEQYF. The DNA sequence is TGTGCCAGCAGCACTCAGGGGCCCCAAGGAGAGCAGTACTTC.